This passage covers 17 T cell receptor beta chains from one sample sequenced in a study of T cell repertoires in cytomegalovirus infection. TCRdb reprocessed the reads via MiXCR and lists one record per CDR3 protein. The sample includes about 270,000 distinct CDR3 sequences, 22% of them seen just once. Which antigens these TCRs recognize remains unknown. The starting material was cultured PBMCs, obtained from culture after CMV antigen stimulation. These receptors came from a human donor in good health (CMV status not recorded). Some clones in this sample may be carry-over from other donors' samples.

This clonotype was found a few times. V and J are TRBV10-3 and TRBJ1-5; unclear D gene. V shed 0 bases and J shed 5 bases, with 11 bases lying between them. The germline CDR1 and CDR2 sequences are ENHRY and SYGVKD. The CDR3 is 15 amino acids. In DNA form, the CDR3 reads TGTGCCATCAGTGAGTCTCTAAGAGGAGATCAGCCCCAGCATTTT. This codes for CAISESLRGDQPQHF.

The J gene is TRBJ2-5, the V gene TRBV5-4; the D is unclear. The germline V and J ends were trimmed by 10 bases and 2 bases, with 18 bases remaining between them. CDR1 SGHNT and CDR2 YYREEE come from the germline V gene (reference sequence). There are 14 residues in the CDR3. The CDR3 DNA sequence: TGTGCCTCAAAGAGGTGGGATGGACAAGAGACCCAGTACTTC. Amino acid sequence: CASKRWDGQETQYF. The full variable domain, with the rest looked up from reference TRBV5-4 and TRBJ2-5, is ETGVTQSPTHLIKTRGQQVTLRCSSQSGHNTVSWYQQALGQGPQFIFQYYREEENGRGNFPPRFSGLQFPNYSSELNVNALELDDSALYLCASKRWDGQETQYFGPGTRLLVL.

This clonotype was counted at least ten times. The V call is TRBV7-2, the J call TRBJ2-7; 12 bases match TRBD2. There are 15 residues in the CDR3. Germline V gives CDR1 SGHTA, CDR2 FQGNSA. With 5 bases clipped from V and 7 bases from J, the junction kept 9 bases outside the gene matches. The CDR3 DNA is TGTGCCAGCAGCCCCCTAGCGGGAGGGCCTTTGGAGCAGTACTTC. It codes for CASSPLAGGPLEQYF.

In its sample, this clonotype was seen many times. The chain is built from TRBV11-3 and TRBJ1-1; D not resolved. This CDR3 has 13 amino acids. Looked up from germline, CDR1 is SGHNT and CDR2 is YENEEA. V lost 5 bases and J 1 base, leaving 8 bases between the germline ends. CDR3 nucleotide sequence: TGTGCCAGCAGCCGCGACGGGAACACTGAAGCTTTCTTT. Residues: CASSRDGNTEAFF.

This clonotype was recorded a few times. V usage is TRBV6-5 and J usage is TRBJ2-1; 12 bases align to TRBD2. Germline V gene sequence: CDR1 MNHEY, CDR2 SVGAGI. The V segment lost 6 bases and the J segment 7 bases; nucleotides outside the gene matches: 4. This CDR3 has 14 amino acids. The CDR3 coding sequence is TGTGCCAGCAGGTGGACTAGCGGGAAGAATGAGCAGTTCTTC. Translation: CASRWTSGKNEQFF.

This clonotype has a handful of counts. The chain carries TRBV6-2 or TRBV6-3 and TRBJ2-1; TRBD2 might be the D (6 bases). V gave up 4 bases and J gave up 5 bases, with 9 bases separating them. Germline assignment: CDR1 MNHEY and CDR2 SVGEGT. The CDR3 loop spans 13 amino acids. Here the CDR3 reads CASSSTRDNEQFF. The DNA for the CDR3 is TGTGCCAGCAGTTCGACTAGAGACAATGAGCAGTTCTTC.

This clonotype appeared many times. The chain uses TRBV12-3 or TRBV12-4 and TRBJ2-5, with 8 bases fitting TRBD1. The CDR3 is 14 residues long. V shed 6 bases, J shed 4 bases, and the junction held 7 bases outside the gene matches. CDR3 sequence reads: CASSPTGGRETQYF. The CDR3 coding sequence is TGTGCCAGCAGCCCAACAGGGGGAAGAGAGACCCAGTACTTC.

The chain combines TRBV18 with TRBJ1-5, with TRBD1 identical over 7 bases. V lost 4 bases and J lost 4; bases outside the gene matches: 1. This CDR3 has 13 amino acids. CDR1 and CDR2 (germline): KGHSH, LQKENI. The chain's CDR3 is CASSQGANQPQHF. Here the CDR3 DNA reads TGTGCCAGCTCACAGGGGGCAAATCAGCCCCAGCATTTT.

This clonotype was detected a few times. Written as DNA, the CDR3 is TGTGCCAGCAGTTTCCGAGGAGGAGAGACCCAGTACTTC. It yields the protein CASSFRGGETQYF. V is TRBV12-3 or TRBV12-4 and J is TRBJ2-5, with a tentative D call TRBD2 (5 bases). CDR3 length equals 13 residues. The germline V and J ends were trimmed by 3 bases and 4 bases, with 9 bases remaining between them.

Many counts were recorded for this clonotype. V usage is TRBV7-8 and J usage is TRBJ2-3, with D uncertain. This CDR3 has 15 residues. Germline CDR1 SGHVS, CDR2 FQNEAQ. Trimming shortened V by 1 base and J by 0 bases, and 8 bases separated the two germline ends. DNA for the CDR3: TGTGCCAGCAGCTTAGGGCTGGCTAGCACAGATACGCAGTATTTT. Amino acids: CASSLGLASTDTQYF.

This clonotype was counted only a few times. The CDR3 region is CASSPLLTGGFQPQHF. DNA of the CDR3: TGTGCCAGCAGCCCCTTGCTGACAGGGGGCTTTCAGCCCCAGCATTTT. The V and J genes are TRBV28 and TRBJ1-5; 10 bases fit TRBD1. This CDR3 contains 16 residues. Germline values: CDR1 MDHEN, CDR2 SYDVKM. J was trimmed by 6 bases and V by 6 bases; bases with no gene match: 11.

In this sample, this clonotype turned up many times. This rearrangement joins TRBV7-2 to TRBJ2-7, with TRBD2 matching 11 bases. CDR1 and CDR2 (germline): SGHTA, FQGNSA. V lost 1 base, J lost 7 bases, and 12 bases stayed unmatched. CDR3 length equals 17 residues. CDR3 sequence (DNA): TGTGCCAGCAGCTTAGATATAGCGGGAGGGCCGAAACGGGAGCAGTACGTC. Its protein is CASSLDIAGGPKREQYV.

This clonotype was seen a handful of times. The J gene is TRBJ2-5, the V gene TRBV6-6, with 11 nucleotides matching TRBD2. Trimming cost V 6 bases and J 4 bases; bases outside gene matches: 10. The CDR3 has 16 residues. CDR1 MNHNY and CDR2 SVGAGI come from the germline V gene (reference sequence). The CDR3 reads CASSTLAGGPGETQYF. Here the CDR3 DNA reads TGTGCCAGCAGCACCTTAGCGGGAGGGCCGGGAGAGACCCAGTACTTC.

Many counts were recorded for this clonotype. The rearrangement links TRBV7-8 to TRBJ2-5; the D gene is possibly TRBD2 (6 bases). CDR1 is SGHVS and CDR2 is FQNEAQ in the germline V gene. V was cut by 5 bases and J by 7 bases, with 17 bases left in between. This CDR3 comprises 14 residues. This CDR3 reads CASSMGPGEGTQYF. CDR3 DNA sequence: TGTGCCAGCAGCATGGGGCCGGGGGAAGGGACCCAGTACTTC.

The CDR3, as DNA: TGTGCCAGCAGCCATCCCGTGAATGGCTACACCTTC. Residues: CASSHPVNGYTF. V is TRBV7-9 and J is TRBJ1-2; D not certain. The V gene's germline CDR1 is SEHNR and CDR2 FQNEAQ (reference sequence). This CDR3 is built from 12 residues. Trimming stripped 5 bases from V and 6 bases from J, with 10 bases between.

The rearrangement joins TRBV12-5 to TRBJ2-1; 13 nucleotides line up with TRBD2. This CDR3 contains 16 residues. Germline V gives CDR1 LGHNT, CDR2 FRNRAP. J gave up 9 bases and V 4 bases, and 9 bases lay outside the gene matches. For the CDR3, the DNA is TGTGCTAGTGGTTCACTAGGACTAGCGGGAGTGGGTGAGCAGTTCTTC. Amino acid sequence: CASGSLGLAGVGEQFF.

This clonotype was detected a few times. J is TRBJ1-2 and V is TRBV7-9, with 7 bases that match TRBD1. CDR3 length: 15 residues. V lost 5 bases and J lost 1; bases outside the gene matches: 7. Germline CDR1 SEHNR, CDR2 FQNEAQ (reference sequence). The CDR3 bases are TGTGCCAGCAGCCCACAGGGGCTTGATAACTATGGCTACACCTTC. It codes for CASSPQGLDNYGYTF.